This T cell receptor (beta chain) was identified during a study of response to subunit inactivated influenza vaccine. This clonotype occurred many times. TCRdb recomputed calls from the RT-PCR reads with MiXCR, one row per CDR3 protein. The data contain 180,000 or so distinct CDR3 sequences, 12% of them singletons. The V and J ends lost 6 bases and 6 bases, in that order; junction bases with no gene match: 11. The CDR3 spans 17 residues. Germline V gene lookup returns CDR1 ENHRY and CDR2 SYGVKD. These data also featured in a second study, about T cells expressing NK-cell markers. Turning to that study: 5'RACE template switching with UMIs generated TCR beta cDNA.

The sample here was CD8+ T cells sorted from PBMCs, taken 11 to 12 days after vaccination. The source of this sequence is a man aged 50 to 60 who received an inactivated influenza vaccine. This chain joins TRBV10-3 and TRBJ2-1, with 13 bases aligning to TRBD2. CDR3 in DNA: TGTGCCATCAGCGATACCGGGACTAGCGGGGTCCCCAATGAGCAGTTCTTC. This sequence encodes CAISDTGTSGVPNEQFF.